This TCR beta chain was observed in a study of beta chain features in type 1 diabetes (dated by TCRdb to the late 2010s). Broadly, across the study: Mean age, gender distribution, total cell number and subset yield did not differ between patients and healthy donors. Naive and central memory subsets were obtained from all 30 or so donors, but regulatory and stem cell-like memory subsets were isolated from only 8 patients and roughly eight healthy donors. The study compared the TCRB repertoires of sorted circulating CD4+ T cell subsets in recently diagnosed type 1 diabetes patients with those in matched healthy donors. Across all samples, almost 110 million sorted cells were examined, and cell number per subset correlated strongly with RNA yield. Study-wide findings and limitations: Patients with type 1 diabetes made fewer insertions and deleted more nucleotides at VDJ recombination sites, implying thymic rearrangement abnormalities. Sequencing cDNA rather than genomic DNA could over-represent highly expressing activated cells, although activation and CD3 levels did not differ between groups. PCR may preferentially amplify shorter templates, but because patient and control samples were amplified and corrected together, any resulting skew would affect both groups equally. Naive, central memory and regulatory TCRB repertoires appeared to be more alike among patients than among healthy donors. HLA sub-analyses involved small numbers of individuals, so any influence of HLA type on TCRB rearrangement remained unresolved. A moderate but significant shortening of TCRB CDR3 length was observed in type 1 diabetes patients in all four CD4+ subsets.

In the case of this clone: Its cognate antigen has yet to be identified. Per-base qualities were not stored, and no clone one base away is much larger.

The entire amount of isolated RNA was reverse transcribed using the High Capacity cDNA Reverse Transcription Kit, so the sequenced TCRB transcripts were expressed ones. Naive, central memory and regulatory T cell samples underwent deep immunoSEQ sequencing, averaging roughly 3.4 million total reads per sample. Sorted cells were lysed in RLT buffer, and RNA was extracted using DNase-treated RNeasy Micro or Mini kits according to cell number. To prevent cross-contamination, every cell subset was processed on its own, while patient and healthy donor samples were processed together. TCRB sequences were amplified from cDNA with the immunoSEQ multiplex PCR, producing 87-bp fragments spanning the CDR3 region. Amplicons were sequenced on the Illumina HiSeq platform. The authors' pipeline ran thus. Synthetic template baselines were used to correct PCR bias computationally, reads within Hamming distance 2 were collapsed, and singletons that could not be merged were discarded. Reads were aligned against IMGT to assign V, D and J genes, CDR3 length and insertions or deletions at six rearrangement sites. Clonotype counts were normalized to sorted cell number within each subset before computing true diversity and Gini coefficients with the tcR R package. The overlap coefficient, calculated on TCRB nucleotide sequences, was used to quantify repertoire sharing. Out-of-frame TCRB sequences from naive cells were analyzed to stand in for the pre-selection repertoire. The table was pulled from immuneACCESS by TCRdb, which kept in-frame rearrangements only. Such tables lose some clones; where checked, under half of the loss comes from unresolved V genes, and the rest has no known cause. From that table come the V and J calls and clone size; the DNA was used to work out D and trimming. The sample has hundreds of thousands of clones on record, approximately 30% of them singletons. The ten largest clonotypes hold 0.05% to 0.07% of the sample.

Each donor gave one peripheral blood draw, around 0.12 L on average, collected into heparinised tubes. A BD FACSAria II was used to sort naive, central memory, regulatory and stem cell-like memory CD4+ T cells with a panel that included CD45RO, CCR7, CD25, CD127, CD95 and CD27. Purity was above 95% for every sorted population. Right away, PBMCs were isolated by Lymphoprep density gradient centrifugation and were stained directly, with no culture step. To minimize batch effects, samples were stained and sorted in pairs, one healthy donor with one patient per experiment. The germline V gene (reference sequence) gives CDR1 as LNHNV and CDR2 as YYDKDF. Trimming at the junction amounts to 5 bases on V and 3 bases on J, and the germline ends lie 10 bases apart. The CDR3 holds 14 amino acids from the cysteine to the phenylalanine. The entry retains the CDR3 DNA only, 42 bases that are in frame from base 1.

This sequence was found in a man aged 18 to 29 in good health. The chain is encoded by TRBV15 joined to TRBJ1-4; a tentative D call is TRBD1 (5 bases match). The sample was naive CD4+ T cells from blood. Taken with the paper, the label for cell subset or site translates to: true naive CD4+ T cells. The sequenced DNA: TGTGCCACCAGCCGGGACGGAGCTAATGAAAAACTGTTTTTT. Translation gives CATSRDGANEKLFF.